This T cell receptor (beta chain) derives from a study of blood T cell repertoires in COVID-19. At the level of the study: The recovered donors of Cohort 3 showed two negative PCRs, clearance, or symptom resolution. Some COVID-19 samples were acute and others convalescent; all came from the United States, Italy and Spain.

Donors were grouped by their self-reported clinical history. Under the authors' procedure: Amplification from reference gene primers served as the basis for estimated nucleated cell counts. The method was immunoSEQ multiplex PCR; TCRdb's version includes in-frame clones alone and lacks a portion of them. That table supplies the V and J calls and clone size; D and trimming were determined from the DNA. The table includes around 140,000 clones, approximately 87% detected once. The CDR3 extends over 17 amino acids. The ends were cut back, 0 bases at V and 6 bases at J, with 18 bases in the middle. Germline V gene data show CDR1 as LNHNV and CDR2 as YYDKDF (reference sequence).

This sequence was found in a man aged 50 to 60 in a cohort exposed to, infected with or recovered from COVID-19 (not recorded which). The chain has TRBV15 and TRBJ2-1; maybe TRBD1 (5 bases). Sequenced sample: PBMCs or T cells enriched from blood (not recorded which). The CDR3 spells CATSRDGIQATGNEQFF. The DNA for the CDR3 is TGTGCCACCAGCAGAGATGGGATACAGGCGACCGGCAATGAGCAGTTCTTC.